This TCR beta chain stems from a study of blood T cell repertoires in COVID-19. Study in general: The analysed material was cDNA or gDNA that came from T cells, B-cell-depleted T cells, or PBMCs.

TCRdb's table, derived via immunoSEQ multiplex PCR, lists solely in-frame clones and lacks some. The sample holds 270,000 or so clones, approximately 85% seen once. Germline V gene data show CDR1 as MNHNY and CDR2 as SVGAGI (reference sequence). The V and J ends lost 2 bases and 2 bases respectively, with 10 bases between them. The CDR3 extends over 15 amino acids. This sequence was found in a human donor in a cohort sampled during active COVID-19. The chain carries TRBV6-6 and TRBJ2-1, with D maybe TRBD2 (5 bases). Sequenced material: peripheral blood. The CDR3 DNA sequence: TGTGCCAGCAGTTACCTAGCCGAACCCTACAATGAGCAGTTCTTC. Translating it yields CASSYLAEPYNEQFF.